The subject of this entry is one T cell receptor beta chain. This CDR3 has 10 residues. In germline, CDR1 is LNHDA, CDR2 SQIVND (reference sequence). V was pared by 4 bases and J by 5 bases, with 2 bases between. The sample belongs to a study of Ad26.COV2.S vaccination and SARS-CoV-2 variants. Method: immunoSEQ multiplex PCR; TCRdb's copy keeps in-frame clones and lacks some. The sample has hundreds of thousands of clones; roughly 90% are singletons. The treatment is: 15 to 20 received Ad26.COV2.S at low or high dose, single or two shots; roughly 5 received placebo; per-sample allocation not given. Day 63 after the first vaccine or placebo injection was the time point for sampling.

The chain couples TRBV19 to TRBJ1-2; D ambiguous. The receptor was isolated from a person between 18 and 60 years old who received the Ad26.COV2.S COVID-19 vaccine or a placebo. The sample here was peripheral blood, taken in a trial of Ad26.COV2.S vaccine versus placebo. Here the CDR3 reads CASSRYGYTF. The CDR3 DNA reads TGTGCCAGTAGTAGATATGGCTACACCTTC.